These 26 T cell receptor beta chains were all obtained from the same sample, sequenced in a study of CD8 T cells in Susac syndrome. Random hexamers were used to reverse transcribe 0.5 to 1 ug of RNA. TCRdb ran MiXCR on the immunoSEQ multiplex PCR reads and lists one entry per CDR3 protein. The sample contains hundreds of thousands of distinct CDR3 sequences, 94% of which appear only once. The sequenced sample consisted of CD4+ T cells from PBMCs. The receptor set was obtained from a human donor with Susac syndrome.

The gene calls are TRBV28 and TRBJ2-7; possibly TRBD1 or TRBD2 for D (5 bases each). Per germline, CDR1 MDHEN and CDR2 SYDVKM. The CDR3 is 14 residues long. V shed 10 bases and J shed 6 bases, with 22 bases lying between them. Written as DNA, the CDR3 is TGTGCCACCACTTCCGGGACCCGGACCTCCGAGCAGTACTTC. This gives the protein CATTSGTRTSEQYF.

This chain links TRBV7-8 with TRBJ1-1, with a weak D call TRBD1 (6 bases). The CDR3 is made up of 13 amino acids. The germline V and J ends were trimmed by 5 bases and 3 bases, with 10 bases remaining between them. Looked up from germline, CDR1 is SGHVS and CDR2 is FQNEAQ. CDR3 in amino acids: CASSPGDYTEAFF. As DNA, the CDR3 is TGTGCCAGCAGCCCAGGGGACTACACTGAAGCTTTCTTT.

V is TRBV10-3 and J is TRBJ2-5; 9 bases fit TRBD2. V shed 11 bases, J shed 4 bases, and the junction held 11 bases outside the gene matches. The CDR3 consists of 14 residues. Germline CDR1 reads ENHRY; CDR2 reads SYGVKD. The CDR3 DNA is TGTGCCTCCCGAGCGGGGGGCCAGGGAGAGACCCAGTACTTC. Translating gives CASRAGGQGETQYF.

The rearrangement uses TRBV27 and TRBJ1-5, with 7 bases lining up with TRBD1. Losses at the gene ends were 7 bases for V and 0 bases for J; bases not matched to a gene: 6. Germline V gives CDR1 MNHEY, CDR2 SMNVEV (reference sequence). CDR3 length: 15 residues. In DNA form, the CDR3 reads TGTGCCAGCAAATTGACAGGGCATAGCAATCAGCCCCAGCATTTT. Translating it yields CASKLTGHSNQPQHF.

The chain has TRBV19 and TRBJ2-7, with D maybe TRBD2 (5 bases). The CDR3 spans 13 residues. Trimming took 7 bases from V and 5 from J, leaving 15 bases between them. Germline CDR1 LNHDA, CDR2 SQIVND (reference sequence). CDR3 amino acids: CASKTDSADEQYF. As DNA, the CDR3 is TGTGCCAGTAAAACGGACTCGGCGGACGAGCAGTACTTC.

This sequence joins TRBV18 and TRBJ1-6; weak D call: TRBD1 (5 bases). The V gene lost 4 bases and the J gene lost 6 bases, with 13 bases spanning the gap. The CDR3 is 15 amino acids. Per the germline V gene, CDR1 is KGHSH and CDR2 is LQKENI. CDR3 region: CASSRGAGSNSPLHF. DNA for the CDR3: TGTGCCAGCTCACGAGGCGCAGGGTCTAATTCACCCCTCCACTTT. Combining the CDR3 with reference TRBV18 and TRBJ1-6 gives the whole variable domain NAGVMQNPRHLVRRRGQEARLRCSPMKGHSHVYWYRQLPEEGLKFMVYLQKENIIDESGMPKERFSAEFPKEGPSILRIQQVVRGDSAAYFCASSRGAGSNSPLHFGNGTRLTVT.

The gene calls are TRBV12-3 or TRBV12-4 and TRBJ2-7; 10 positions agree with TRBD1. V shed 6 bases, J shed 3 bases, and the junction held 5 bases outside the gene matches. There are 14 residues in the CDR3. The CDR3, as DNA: TGTGCCAGCAGAGGGACAGGGGATCTCTACGAGCAGTACTTC. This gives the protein CASRGTGDLYEQYF.

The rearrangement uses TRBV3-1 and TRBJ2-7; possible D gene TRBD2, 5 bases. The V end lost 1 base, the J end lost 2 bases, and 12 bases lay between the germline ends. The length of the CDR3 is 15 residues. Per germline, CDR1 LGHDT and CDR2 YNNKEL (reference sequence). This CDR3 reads CASSQGASTTYEQYF. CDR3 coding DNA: TGTGCCAGCAGCCAAGGGGCCTCGACTACCTACGAGCAGTACTTC.

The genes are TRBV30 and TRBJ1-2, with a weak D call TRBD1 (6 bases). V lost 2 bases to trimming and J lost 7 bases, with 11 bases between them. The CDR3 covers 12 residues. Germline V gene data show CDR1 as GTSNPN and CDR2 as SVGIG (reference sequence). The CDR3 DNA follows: TGTGCCTGGAGTCTATCACAGGGTGGCTACACCTTC. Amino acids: CAWSLSQGGYTF.

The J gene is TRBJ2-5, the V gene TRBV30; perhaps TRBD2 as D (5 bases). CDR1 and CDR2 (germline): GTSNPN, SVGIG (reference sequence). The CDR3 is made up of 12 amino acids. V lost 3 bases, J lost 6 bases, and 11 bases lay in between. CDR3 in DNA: TGTGCCTGGAGCGACTACGAACAGACCCAGTACTTC. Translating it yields CAWSDYEQTQYF.

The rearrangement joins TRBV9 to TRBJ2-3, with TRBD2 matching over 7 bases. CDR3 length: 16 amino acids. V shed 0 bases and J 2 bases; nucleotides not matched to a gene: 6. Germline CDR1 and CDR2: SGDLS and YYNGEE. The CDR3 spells CASSVAPAGNTDTQYF. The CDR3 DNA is TGTGCCAGCAGCGTAGCTCCAGCGGGGAACACAGATACGCAGTATTTT. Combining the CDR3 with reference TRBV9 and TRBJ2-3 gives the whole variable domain DSGVTQTPKHLITATGQRVTLRCSPRSGDLSVYWYQQSLDQGLQFLIQYYNGEERAKGNILERFSAQQFPDLHSELNLSSLELGDSALYFCASSVAPAGNTDTQYFGPGTRLTVL.

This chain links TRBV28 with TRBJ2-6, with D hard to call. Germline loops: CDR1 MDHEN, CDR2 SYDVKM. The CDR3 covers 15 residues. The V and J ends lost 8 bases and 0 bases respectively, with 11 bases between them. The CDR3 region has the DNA TGTGCCAGCCATCGGGTTGGCTCTGGGGCCAACGTCCTGACTTTC. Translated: CASHRVGSGANVLTF.

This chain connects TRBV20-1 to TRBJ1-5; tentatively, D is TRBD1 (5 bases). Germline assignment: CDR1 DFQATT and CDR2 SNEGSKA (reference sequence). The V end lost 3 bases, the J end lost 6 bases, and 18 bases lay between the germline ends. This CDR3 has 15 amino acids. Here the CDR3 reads CSASGGRRDSQPQHF. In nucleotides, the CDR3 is TGCAGTGCTAGTGGGGGGAGGAGGGATTCTCAGCCCCAGCATTTT.

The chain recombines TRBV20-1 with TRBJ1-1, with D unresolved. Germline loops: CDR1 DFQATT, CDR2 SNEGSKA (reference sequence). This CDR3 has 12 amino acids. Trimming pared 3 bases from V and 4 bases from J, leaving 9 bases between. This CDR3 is CSASSRLTEAFF. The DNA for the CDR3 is TGCAGTGCTAGTAGCAGGCTCACTGAAGCTTTCTTT.

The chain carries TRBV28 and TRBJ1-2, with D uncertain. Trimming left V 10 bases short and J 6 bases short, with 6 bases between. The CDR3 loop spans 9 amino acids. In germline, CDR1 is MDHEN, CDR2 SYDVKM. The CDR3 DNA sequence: TGTGCCATTGGGGATGGCTACACCTTC. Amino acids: CAIGDGYTF.

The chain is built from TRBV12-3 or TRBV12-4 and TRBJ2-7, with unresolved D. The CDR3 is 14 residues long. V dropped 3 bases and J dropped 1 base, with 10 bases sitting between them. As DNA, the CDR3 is TGTGCCAGCAGTTTGTTCGGAGATTCCTACGAGCAGTACTTC. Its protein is CASSLFGDSYEQYF.

The CDR3 protein is CASSHPTGPNSGNTIYF. For the CDR3, the DNA is TGTGCCAGCAGCCACCCGACAGGGCCAAACTCTGGAAACACCATATATTTT. The rearrangement uses TRBV4-2 and TRBJ1-3; 7 bases agree with TRBD1. There are 17 residues in the CDR3. The germline CDR1 and CDR2 sequences are LGHNA and YNFKEQ. Trimming removed 3 bases from V and 0 bases from J; junction bases left unmatched: 8.

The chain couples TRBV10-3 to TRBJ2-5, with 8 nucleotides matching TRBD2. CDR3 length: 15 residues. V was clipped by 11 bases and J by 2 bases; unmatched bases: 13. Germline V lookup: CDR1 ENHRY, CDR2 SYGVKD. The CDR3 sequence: CAAKDSGGSQETQYF. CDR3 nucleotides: TGTGCCGCGAAGGACTCGGGGGGGAGTCAAGAGACCCAGTACTTC.

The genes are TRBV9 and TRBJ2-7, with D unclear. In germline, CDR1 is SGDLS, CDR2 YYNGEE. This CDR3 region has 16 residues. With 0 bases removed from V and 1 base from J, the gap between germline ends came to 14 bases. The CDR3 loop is CASSVGPEGSSYEQYF. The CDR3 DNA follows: TGTGCCAGCAGCGTAGGGCCAGAAGGCAGTTCCTACGAGCAGTACTTC.

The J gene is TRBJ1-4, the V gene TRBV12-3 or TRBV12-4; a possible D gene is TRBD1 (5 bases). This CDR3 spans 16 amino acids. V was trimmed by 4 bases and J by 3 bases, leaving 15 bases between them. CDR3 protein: CASSSDRPWANEKLFF. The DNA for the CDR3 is TGTGCCAGCAGTTCCGACAGACCATGGGCTAATGAAAAACTGTTTTTT.

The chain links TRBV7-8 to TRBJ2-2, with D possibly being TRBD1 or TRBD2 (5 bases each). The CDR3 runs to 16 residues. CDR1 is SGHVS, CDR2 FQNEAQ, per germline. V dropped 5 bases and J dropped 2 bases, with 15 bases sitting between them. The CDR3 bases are TGTGCCAGCAGCCAAGGGGAGAGAGCTAACACCGGGGAGCTGTTTTTT. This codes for CASSQGERANTGELFF.

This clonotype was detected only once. The CDR3 DNA reads TGCAGTGCTAGTAGTGGCAGGGGGTACGGGGATCAGCCCCAGCATTTT. Its translation: CSASSGRGYGDQPQHF. The gene calls are TRBV20-1 and TRBJ1-5; 7 bases are shared with TRBD1. The CDR3 contains 16 residues. J gave up 5 bases and V 3 bases, and 13 bases lay outside the gene matches. CDR1 and CDR2 from the germline V gene are DFQATT and SNEGSKA (reference sequence).

The CDR3 DNA reads TGTGCCACCAGCTTTGGGTCCAACACTGAAGCTTTCTTT. Its translation is CATSFGSNTEAFF. The gene calls are TRBV15 and TRBJ1-1; D is ambiguous. Trimming pared 5 bases from V and 2 bases from J, leaving 9 bases between. The CDR3 is 13 residues long. Germline V gene lookup returns CDR1 LNHNV and CDR2 YYDKDF (reference sequence).

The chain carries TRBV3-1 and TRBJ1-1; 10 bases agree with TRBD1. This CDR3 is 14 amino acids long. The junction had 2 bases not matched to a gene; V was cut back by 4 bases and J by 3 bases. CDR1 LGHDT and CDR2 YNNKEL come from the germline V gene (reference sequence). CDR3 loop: CASSRGTGDTEAFF. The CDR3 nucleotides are TGTGCCAGCAGCCGAGGGACAGGGGACACTGAAGCTTTCTTT.

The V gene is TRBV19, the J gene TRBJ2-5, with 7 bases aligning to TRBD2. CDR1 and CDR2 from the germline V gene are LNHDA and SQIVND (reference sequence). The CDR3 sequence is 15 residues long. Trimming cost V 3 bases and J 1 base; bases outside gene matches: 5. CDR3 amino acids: CASSMSLAVQETQYF. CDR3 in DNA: TGTGCCAGTAGTATGAGCCTAGCGGTCCAAGAGACCCAGTACTTC.

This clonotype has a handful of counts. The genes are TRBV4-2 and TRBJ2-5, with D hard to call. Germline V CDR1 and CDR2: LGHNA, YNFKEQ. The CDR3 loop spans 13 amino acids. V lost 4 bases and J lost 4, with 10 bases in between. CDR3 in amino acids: CASSPSRRETQYF. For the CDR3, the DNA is TGTGCCAGCAGCCCCTCCAGGCGAGAGACCCAGTACTTC.